The sequence of this TCR beta chain was determined in a study of vaccination effects on CD4 cells after COVID-19. General study findings and limits: Long after vaccination, the clones induced by infection and by vaccine shrank markedly in size. Missing from the study were early post-infection timepoints, and its convalescent patients were few.

Having been cultured for roughly 9 days, the cells underwent CD4+ T cell isolation. Absence of prior SARS-CoV-2 infection characterized the vaccine recipients, who showed negative nucleocapsid antibodies. Cells had half their medium changed to IL-2 medium on days 3 and 7. This CDR3 is 14 amino acids long. The germline V gene encodes CDR1 LNHNV and CDR2 YYDKDF (reference sequence). V lost 1 base and J lost 4; bases outside the gene matches: 2. The repertoire was sequenced with immunoSEQ multiplex PCR; TCRdb's copy has only in-frame clones and lacks some. The sample records roughly 56,000 clones, 60% to 85% being singletons. About this clone: The antigen is unknown.

The chain employs TRBV15 and TRBJ2-3; 7 positions match TRBD2. The clonotype comes from a human donor who received a COVID-19 vaccine. This specimen consisted of CD4+ T cells from PBMCs cultured without peptide, obtained before COVID-19 vaccination. DNA for the CDR3: TGTGCCACCAGCAGAGTTGGGGGGGCAGATACGCAGTATTTT. It specifies CATSRVGGADTQYF.